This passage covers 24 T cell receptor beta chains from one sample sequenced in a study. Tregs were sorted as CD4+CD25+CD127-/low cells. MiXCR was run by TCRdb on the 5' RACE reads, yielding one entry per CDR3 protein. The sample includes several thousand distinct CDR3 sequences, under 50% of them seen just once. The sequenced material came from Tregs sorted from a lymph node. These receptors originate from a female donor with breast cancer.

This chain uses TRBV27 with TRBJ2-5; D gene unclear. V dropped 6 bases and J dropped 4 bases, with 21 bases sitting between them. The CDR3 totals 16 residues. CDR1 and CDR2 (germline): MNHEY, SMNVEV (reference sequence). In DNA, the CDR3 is TGTGCCAGCAGCCTGGAACTACCGACACCTGGAGAGACCCAGTACTTC. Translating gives CASSLELPTPGETQYF.

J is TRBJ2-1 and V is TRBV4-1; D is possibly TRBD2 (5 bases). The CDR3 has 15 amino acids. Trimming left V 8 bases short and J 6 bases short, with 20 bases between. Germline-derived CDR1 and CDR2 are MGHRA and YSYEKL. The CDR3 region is CASGSVPLDCNEQFF. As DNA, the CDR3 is TGCGCCAGCGGATCGGTACCTTTGGACTGCAATGAGCAGTTCTTC.

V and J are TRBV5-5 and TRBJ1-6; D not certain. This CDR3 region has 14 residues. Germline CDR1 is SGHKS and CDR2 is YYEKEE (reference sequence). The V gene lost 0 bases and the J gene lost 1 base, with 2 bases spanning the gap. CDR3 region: CASSLGSYNSPLHF. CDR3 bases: TGTGCCAGCAGCTTGGGGTCCTATAATTCACCCCTCCACTTT.

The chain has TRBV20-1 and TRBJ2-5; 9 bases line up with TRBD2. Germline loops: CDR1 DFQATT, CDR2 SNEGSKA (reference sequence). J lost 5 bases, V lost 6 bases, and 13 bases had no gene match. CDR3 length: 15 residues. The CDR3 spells CSAPAGTSLGETQYF. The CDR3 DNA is TGCAGTGCCCCTGCCGGGACTAGCCTCGGGGAGACCCAGTACTTC.

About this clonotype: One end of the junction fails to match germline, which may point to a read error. The DNA of the CDR3 is TGCAGTGCTAAACCAGTCGGGACAAACGTTCAGTACTTC. Translation: CSAKPVGTNVQYF. This chain uses TRBV20-1 with TRBJ2-4, with D perhaps TRBD1 (6 bases). Germline V gene lookup returns CDR1 DFQATT and CDR2 SNEGSKA (reference sequence). This CDR3 contains 13 residues.

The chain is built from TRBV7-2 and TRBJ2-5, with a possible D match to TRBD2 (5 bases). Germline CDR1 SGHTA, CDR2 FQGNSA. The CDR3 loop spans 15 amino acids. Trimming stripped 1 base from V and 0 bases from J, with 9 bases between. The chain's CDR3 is CASSLVGSDQETQYF. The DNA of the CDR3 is TGTGCCAGCAGCTTAGTGGGGAGCGACCAAGAGACCCAGTACTTC. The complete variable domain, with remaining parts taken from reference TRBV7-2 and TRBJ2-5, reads GAGVSQSPSNKVTEKGKDVELRCDPISGHTALYWYRQSLGQGLEFLIYFQGNSAPDKSGLPSDRFSAERTGGSVSTLTIQRTQQEDSAVYLCASSLVGSDQETQYFGPGTRLLVL.

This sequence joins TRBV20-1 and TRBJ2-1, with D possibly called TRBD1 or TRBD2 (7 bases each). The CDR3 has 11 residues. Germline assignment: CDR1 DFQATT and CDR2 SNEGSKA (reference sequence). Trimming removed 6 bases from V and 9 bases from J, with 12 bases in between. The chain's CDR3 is CSAQGGTEQFF. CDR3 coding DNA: TGCAGTGCGCAGGGGGGGACTGAGCAGTTCTTC.

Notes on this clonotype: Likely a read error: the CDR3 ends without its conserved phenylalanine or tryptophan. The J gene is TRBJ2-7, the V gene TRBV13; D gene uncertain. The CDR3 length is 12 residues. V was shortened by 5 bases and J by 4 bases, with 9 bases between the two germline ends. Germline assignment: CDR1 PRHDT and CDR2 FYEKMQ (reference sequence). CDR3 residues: CASSQIRYEQYS. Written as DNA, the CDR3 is TGTGCCAGCAGCCAAATACGATACGAGCAGTACTCC.

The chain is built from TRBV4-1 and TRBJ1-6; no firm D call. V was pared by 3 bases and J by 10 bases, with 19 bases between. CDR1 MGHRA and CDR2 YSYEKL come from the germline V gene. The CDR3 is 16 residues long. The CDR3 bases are TGCGCCAGCAGCCAGGTGGCCGAGGTTTTGGGGTCACCCCTCCACTTT. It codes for CASSQVAEVLGSPLHF.

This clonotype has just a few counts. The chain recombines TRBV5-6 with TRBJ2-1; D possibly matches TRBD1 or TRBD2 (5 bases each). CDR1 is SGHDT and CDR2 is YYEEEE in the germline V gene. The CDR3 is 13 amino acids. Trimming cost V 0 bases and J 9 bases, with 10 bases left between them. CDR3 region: CASSLGGNGEQFF. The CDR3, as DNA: TGTGCCAGCAGCTTGGGGGGGAACGGTGAGCAGTTCTTC.

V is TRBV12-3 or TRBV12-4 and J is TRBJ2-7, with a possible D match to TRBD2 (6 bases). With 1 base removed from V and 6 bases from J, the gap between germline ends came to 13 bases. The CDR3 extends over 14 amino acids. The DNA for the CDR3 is TGTGCCAGCAGTTTAGAGGGAGGTGGTCGCGAGCAGTACTTC. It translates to CASSLEGGGREQYF.

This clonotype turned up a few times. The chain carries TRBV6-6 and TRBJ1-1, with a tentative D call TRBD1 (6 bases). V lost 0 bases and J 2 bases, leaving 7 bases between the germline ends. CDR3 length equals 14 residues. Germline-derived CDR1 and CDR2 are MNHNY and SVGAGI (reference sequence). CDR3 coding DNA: TGTGCCAGCAGTTACTCGGGGGGCAACACTGAAGCTTTCTTT. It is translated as CASSYSGGNTEAFF.

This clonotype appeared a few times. The DNA of the CDR3 is TGCGCCAGCAGCCCAATAGCCACTAGCACAGATACGCAGTATTTT. Protein sequence: CASSPIATSTDTQYF. This sequence joins TRBV4-1 and TRBJ2-3, with D hard to call. This CDR3 region has 15 residues. The V end was cut by 4 bases, the J end by 0 bases, with 11 bases between. The germline CDR1 and CDR2 sequences are MGHRA and YSYEKL.

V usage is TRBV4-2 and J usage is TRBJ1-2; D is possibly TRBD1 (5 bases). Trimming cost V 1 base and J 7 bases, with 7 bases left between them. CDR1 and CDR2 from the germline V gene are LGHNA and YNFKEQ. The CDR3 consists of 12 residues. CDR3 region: CASSQGGRGYTF. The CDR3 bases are TGTGCCAGCAGCCAAGGGGGCCGTGGCTACACCTTC.

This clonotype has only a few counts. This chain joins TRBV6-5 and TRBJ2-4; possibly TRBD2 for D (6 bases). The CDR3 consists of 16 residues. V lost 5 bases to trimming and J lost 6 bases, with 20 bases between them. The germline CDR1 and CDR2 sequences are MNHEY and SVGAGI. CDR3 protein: CASSESWDLRVNIQYF. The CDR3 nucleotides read TGTGCCAGCAGTGAATCGTGGGACTTGCGGGTAAACATTCAGTACTTC.

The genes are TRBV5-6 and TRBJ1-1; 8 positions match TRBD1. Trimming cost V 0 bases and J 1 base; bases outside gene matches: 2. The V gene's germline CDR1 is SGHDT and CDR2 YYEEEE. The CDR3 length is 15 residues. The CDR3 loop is CASSLVGTGNTEAFF. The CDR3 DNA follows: TGTGCCAGCAGCTTGGTTGGGACAGGGAACACTGAAGCTTTCTTT.

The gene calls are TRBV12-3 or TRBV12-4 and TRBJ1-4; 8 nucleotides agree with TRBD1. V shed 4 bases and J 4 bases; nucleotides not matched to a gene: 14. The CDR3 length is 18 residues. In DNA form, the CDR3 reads TGTGCCAGCAGTTCCCCGGGACAGGATCTAGACAATAATGAAAAACTGTTTTTT. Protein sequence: CASSSPGQDLDNNEKLFF.

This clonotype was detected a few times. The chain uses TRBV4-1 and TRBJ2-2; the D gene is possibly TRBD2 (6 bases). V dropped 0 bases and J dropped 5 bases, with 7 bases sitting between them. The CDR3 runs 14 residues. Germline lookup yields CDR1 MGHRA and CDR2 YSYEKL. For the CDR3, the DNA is TGCGCCAGCAGCCAAGAGGAGGGTACCGGGGAGCTGTTTTTT. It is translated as CASSQEEGTGELFF.

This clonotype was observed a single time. As DNA, the CDR3 is TGCAGTGCTAGACGGACAGGGAACTACGAGCAGTACTTC. It codes for CSARRTGNYEQYF. The chain has TRBV20-1 and TRBJ2-7, with 8 bases that match TRBD1. The V gene end was trimmed by 2 bases and the J gene end by 3 bases; junction bases not matched to a gene: 3. CDR3 size: 13 residues. CDR1 and CDR2 from the germline V gene are DFQATT and SNEGSKA (reference sequence).

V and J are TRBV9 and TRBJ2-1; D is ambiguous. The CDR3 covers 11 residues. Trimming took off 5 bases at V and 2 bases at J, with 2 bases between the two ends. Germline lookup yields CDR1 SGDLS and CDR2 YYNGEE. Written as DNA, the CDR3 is TGTGCCAGCAGTACCTACAATGAGCAGTTCTTC. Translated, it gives CASSTYNEQFF.

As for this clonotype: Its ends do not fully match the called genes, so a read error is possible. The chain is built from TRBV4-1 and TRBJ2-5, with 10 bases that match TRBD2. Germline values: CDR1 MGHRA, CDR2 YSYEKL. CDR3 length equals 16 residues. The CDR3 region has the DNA TGCACCAGCAGCCACCCAGCGGGGGGGCGTCAAGAGACCCAGTACTTC. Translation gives CTSSHPAGGRQETQYF.

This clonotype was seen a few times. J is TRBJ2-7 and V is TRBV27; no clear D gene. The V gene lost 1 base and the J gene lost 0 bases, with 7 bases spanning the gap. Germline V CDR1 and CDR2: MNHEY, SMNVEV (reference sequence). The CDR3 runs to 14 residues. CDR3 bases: TGTGCCAGCAGTTTATTGATCCGCTCCTACGAGCAGTACTTC. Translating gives CASSLLIRSYEQYF.

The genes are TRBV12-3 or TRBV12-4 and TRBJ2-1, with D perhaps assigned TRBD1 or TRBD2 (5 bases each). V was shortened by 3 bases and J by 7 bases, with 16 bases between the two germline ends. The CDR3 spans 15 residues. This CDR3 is CASSLGRTSGNEQFF. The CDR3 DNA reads TGTGCCAGCAGTTTGGGACGGACGAGTGGTAATGAGCAGTTCTTC.

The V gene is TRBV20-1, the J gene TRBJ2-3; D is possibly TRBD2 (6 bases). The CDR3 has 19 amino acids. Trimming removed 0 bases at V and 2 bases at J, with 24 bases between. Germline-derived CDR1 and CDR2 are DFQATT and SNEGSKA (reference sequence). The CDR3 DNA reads TGCAGTGCTAGAGATCTGTACGGTGGGAGGCAGGGTCACACAGATACGCAGTATTTT. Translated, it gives CSARDLYGGRQGHTDTQYF.